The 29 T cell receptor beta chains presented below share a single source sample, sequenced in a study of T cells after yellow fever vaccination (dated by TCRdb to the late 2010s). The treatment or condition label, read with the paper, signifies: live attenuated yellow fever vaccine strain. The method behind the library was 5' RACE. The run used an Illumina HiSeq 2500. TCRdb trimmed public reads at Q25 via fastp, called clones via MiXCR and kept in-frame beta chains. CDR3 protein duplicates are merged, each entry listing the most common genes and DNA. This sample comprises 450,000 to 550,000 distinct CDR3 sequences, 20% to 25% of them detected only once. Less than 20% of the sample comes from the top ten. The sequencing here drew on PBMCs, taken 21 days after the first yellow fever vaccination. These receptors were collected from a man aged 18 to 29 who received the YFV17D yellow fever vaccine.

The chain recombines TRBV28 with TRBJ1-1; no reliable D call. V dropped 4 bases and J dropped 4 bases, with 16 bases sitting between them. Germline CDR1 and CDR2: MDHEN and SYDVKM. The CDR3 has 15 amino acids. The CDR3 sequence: CASSYGRLQFTEAFF. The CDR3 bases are TGTGCCAGCAGTTACGGACGTCTACAATTCACTGAAGCTTTCTTT. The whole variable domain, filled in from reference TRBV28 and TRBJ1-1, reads DVKVTQSSRYLVKRTGEKVFLECVQDMDHENMFWYRQDPGLGLRLIYFSYDVKMKEKGDIPEGYSVSREKKERFSLILESASTNQTSMYLCASSYGRLQFTEAFFGQGTRLTVV.

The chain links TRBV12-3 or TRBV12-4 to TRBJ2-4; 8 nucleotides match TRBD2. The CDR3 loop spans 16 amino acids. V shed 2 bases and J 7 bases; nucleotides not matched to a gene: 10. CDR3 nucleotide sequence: TGTGCCAGCAGTTTAACGACGAGCGGGGGCGGGAACATTCAGTACTTC. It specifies CASSLTTSGGGNIQYF.

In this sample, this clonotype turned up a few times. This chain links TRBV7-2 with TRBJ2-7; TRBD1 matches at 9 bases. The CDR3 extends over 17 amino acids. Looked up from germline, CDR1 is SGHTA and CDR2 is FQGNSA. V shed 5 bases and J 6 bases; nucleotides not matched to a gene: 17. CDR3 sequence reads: CASSPGTGQRNPGEQYF. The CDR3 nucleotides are TGTGCCAGCAGCCCCGGGACAGGGCAAAGAAACCCTGGCGAGCAGTACTTC.

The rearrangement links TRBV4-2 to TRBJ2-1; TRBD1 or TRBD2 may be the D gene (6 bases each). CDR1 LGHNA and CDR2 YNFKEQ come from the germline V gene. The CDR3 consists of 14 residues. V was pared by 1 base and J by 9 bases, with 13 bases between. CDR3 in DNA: TGTGCCAGCAGCCAAGTGAGGGGGGTGGTTGAGCAGTTCTTC. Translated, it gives CASSQVRGVVEQFF.

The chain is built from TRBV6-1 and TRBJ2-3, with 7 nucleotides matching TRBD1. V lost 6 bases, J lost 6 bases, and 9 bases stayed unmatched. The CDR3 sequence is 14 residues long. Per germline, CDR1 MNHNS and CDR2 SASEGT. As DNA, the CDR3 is TGTGCCAGCAGACCGGACAGGTCTCCGGATACGCAGTATTTT. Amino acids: CASRPDRSPDTQYF.

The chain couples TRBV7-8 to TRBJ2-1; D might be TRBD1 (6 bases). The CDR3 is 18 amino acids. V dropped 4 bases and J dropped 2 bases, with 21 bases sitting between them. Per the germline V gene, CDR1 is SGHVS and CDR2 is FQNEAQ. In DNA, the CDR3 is TGTGCCAGCAGCTCTCCGGCCCGACTTAAGGGGGCCTACAATGAGCAGTTCTTC. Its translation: CASSSPARLKGAYNEQFF.

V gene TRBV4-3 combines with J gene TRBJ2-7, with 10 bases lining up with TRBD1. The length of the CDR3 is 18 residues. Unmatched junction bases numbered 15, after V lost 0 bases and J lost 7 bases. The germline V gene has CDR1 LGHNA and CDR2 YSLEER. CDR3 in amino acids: CASSQELRTGGPLWEQYF. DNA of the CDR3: TGCGCCAGCAGCCAAGAGCTCCGGACAGGGGGGCCTTTATGGGAGCAGTACTTC.

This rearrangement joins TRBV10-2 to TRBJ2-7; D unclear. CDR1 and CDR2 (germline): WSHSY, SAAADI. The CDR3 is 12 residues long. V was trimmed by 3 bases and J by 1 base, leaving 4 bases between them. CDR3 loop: CASSDVSYEQYV. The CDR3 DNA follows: TGCGCCAGCAGTGATGTGTCCTACGAGCAGTACGTC.

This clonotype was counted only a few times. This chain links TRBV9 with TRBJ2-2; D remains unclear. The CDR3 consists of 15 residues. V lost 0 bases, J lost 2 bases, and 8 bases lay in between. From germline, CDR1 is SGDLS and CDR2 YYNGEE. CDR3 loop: CASSVETENTGELFF. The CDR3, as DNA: TGTGCCAGCAGCGTAGAGACGGAAAACACCGGGGAGCTGTTTTTT.

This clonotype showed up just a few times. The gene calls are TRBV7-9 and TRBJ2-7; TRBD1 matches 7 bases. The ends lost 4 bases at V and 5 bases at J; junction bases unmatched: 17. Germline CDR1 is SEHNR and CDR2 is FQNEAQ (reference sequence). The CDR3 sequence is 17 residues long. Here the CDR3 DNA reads TGTGCCAGCAGCTATCTATATTCAGGGGGTAGTGTGGACGAGCAGTACTTC. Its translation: CASSYLYSGGSVDEQYF.

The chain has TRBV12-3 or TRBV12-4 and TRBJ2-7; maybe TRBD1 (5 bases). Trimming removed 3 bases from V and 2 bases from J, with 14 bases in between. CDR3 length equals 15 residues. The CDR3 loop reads CASSLGRAFTYEQYF. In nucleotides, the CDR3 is TGTGCCAGCAGTTTGGGCAGGGCATTTACCTACGAGCAGTACTTC.

This CDR3 is CAWSGIFRTGEQYF. CDR3 sequence (DNA): TGTGCCTGGAGTGGTATCTTCCGGACAGGGGAACAGTACTTC. The chain couples TRBV30 to TRBJ2-7, with 9 bases that match TRBD1. Germline CDR1 reads GTSNPN; CDR2 reads SVGIG (reference sequence). J lost 10 bases, V lost 1 base, and 11 bases had no gene match. The CDR3 spans 14 residues.

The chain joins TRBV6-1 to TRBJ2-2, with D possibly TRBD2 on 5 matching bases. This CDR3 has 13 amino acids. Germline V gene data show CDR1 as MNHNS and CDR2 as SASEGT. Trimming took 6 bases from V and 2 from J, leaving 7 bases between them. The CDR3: CASSDYNTGELFF. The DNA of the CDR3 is TGTGCCAGCAGCGACTACAACACCGGGGAGCTGTTTTTT.

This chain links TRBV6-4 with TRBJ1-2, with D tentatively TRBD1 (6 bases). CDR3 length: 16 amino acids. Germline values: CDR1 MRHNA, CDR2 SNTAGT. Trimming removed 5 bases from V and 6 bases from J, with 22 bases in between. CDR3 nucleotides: TGTGCCAGCAGTTCCCATGGGGGGGCGGCCGCGGATGGCTACACCTTC. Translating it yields CASSSHGGAAADGYTF.

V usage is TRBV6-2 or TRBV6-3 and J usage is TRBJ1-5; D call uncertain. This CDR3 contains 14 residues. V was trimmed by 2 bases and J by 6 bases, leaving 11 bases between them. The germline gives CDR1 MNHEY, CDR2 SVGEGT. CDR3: CASSYRASPQPQHF. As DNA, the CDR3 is TGTGCCAGCAGTTACCGGGCAAGTCCTCAGCCCCAGCATTTT.

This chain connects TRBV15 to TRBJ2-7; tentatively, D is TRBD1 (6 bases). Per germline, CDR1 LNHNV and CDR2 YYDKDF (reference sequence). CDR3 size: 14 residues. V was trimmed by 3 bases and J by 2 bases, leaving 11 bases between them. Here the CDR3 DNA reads TGTGCCACCAGCAGGACCGGGACAACCTACGAGCAGTACGTC. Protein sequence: CATSRTGTTYEQYV.

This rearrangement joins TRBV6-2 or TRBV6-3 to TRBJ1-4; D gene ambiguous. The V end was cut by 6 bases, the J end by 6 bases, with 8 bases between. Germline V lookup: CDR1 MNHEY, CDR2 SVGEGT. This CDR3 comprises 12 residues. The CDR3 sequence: CASSPTDEKLFF. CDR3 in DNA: TGTGCCAGCAGCCCGACGGATGAAAAACTGTTTTTT.

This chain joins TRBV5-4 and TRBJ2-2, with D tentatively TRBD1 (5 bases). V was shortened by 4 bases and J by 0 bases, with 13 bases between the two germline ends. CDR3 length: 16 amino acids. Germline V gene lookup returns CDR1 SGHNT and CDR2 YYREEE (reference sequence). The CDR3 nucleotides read TGTGCCAGCAGCCGAATCAGGGCCGCGAACACCGGGGAGCTGTTTTTT. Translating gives CASSRIRAANTGELFF.

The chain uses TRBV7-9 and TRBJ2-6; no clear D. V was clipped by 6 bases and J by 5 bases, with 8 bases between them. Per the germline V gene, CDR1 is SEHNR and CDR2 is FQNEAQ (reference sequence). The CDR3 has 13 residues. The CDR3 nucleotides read TGTGCCAGCAGAGGTGGGTGGGCCAACGTCCTGACTTTC. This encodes CASRGGWANVLTF.

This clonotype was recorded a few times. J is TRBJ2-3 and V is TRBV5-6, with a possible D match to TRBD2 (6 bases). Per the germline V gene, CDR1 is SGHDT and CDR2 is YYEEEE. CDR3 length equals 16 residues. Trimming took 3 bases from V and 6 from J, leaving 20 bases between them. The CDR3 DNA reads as TGTGCCAGCAGCTCGAGGAGGGACGGGTCAACTGATACGCAGTATTTT. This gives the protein CASSSRRDGSTDTQYF.

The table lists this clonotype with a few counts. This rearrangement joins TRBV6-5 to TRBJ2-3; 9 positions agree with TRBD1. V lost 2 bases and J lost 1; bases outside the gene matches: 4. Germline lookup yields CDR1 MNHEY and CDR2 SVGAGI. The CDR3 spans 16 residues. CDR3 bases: TGTGCCAGCAGTTACAGGACAGGGGCTGGCACAGATACGCAGTATTTT. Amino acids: CASSYRTGAGTDTQYF.

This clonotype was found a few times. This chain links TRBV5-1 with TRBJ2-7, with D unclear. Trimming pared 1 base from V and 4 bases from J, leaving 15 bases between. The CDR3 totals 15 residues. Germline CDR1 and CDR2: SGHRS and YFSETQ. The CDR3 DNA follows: TGCGCCAGCAGCTTGAACAGATTCACAAATTACGAGCAGTACGTC. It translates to CASSLNRFTNYEQYV.

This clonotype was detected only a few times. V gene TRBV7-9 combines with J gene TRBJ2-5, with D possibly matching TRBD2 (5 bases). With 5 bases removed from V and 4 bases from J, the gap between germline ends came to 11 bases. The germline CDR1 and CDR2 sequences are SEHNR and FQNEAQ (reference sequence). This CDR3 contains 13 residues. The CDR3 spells CASSRIGGETQYF. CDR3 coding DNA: TGTGCCAGCAGCCGTATCGGAGGAGAGACCCAGTACTTC.

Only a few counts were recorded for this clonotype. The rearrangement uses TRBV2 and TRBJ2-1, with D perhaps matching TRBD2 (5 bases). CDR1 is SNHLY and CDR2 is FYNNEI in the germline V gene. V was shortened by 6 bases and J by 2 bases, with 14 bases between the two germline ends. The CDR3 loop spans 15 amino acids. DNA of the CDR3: TGTGCCAGCAGGGACTTGCTAAAAACCTACAATGAGCAGTTCTTC. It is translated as CASRDLLKTYNEQFF.

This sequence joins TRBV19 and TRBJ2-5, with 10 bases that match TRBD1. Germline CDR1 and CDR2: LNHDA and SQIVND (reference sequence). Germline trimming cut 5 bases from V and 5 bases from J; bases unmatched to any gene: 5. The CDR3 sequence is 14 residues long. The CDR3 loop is CASSPTGGFETQYF. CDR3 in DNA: TGTGCCAGTAGTCCGACAGGGGGCTTTGAGACCCAGTACTTC.

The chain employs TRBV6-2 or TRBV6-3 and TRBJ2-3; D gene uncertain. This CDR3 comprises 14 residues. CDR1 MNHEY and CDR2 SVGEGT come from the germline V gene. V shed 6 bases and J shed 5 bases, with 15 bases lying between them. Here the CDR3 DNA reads TGTGCCAGCAGAAAACAACGATTAGGAGATACGCAGTATTTT. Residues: CASRKQRLGDTQYF.

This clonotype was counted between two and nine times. CDR3 loop: CASSPGTGGITTGELFF. CDR3 nucleotide sequence: TGTGCCAGCAGCCCCGGGACAGGGGGGATAACCACCGGGGAGCTGTTTTTT. The chain combines TRBV7-9 with TRBJ2-2, with 11 bases identical to TRBD1. V shed 5 bases and J 4 bases; nucleotides not matched to a gene: 9. The CDR3 sequence is 17 residues long. Germline V gene data show CDR1 as SEHNR and CDR2 as FQNEAQ (reference sequence).

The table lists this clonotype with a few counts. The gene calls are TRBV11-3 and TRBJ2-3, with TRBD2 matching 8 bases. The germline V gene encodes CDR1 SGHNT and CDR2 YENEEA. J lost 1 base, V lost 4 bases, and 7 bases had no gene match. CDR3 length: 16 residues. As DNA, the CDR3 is TGTGCCAGCAGCTCAGCTAGCGGGTTCGGCACAGATACGCAGTATTTT. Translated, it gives CASSSASGFGTDTQYF.

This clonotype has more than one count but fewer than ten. CDR3 in DNA: TGTGCCACTGAGCGGGGGGCTGGCGGGGAGCTGTTTTTT. Translation: CATERGAGGELFF. The V and J genes are TRBV7-2 and TRBJ2-2, with 9 positions matching TRBD2. Germline CDR1 SGHTA, CDR2 FQGNSA. The CDR3 is 13 amino acids. V trimming: 10 bases; J trimming: 7 bases; junction bases outside the gene matches: 7.